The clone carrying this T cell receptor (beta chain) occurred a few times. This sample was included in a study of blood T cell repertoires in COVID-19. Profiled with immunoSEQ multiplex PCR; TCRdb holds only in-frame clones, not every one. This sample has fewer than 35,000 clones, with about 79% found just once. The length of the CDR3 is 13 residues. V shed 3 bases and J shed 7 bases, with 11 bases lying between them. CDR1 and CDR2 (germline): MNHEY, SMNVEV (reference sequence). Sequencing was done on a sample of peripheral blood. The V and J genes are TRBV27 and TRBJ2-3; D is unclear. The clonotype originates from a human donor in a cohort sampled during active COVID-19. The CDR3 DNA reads TGTGCCAGCAGTTTTATTCCCGTTTATACGCAGTATTTT. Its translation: CASSFIPVYTQYF.